This entry describes one T cell receptor beta chain. Per germline, CDR1 SGHTS and CDR2 YDEGEE. V was trimmed by 0 bases and J by 4 bases, leaving 16 bases between them. The CDR3 spans 16 residues. Sequenced by immunoSEQ multiplex PCR; TCRdb stores in-frame clones only, minus some. The sample yields tens of thousands of clones, roughly 72% seen once. The sample belongs to a study of blood T cell repertoires in COVID-19. The rearrangement joins TRBV5-8 to TRBJ1-2, with D tentatively TRBD1 (6 bases). This sequence originates from a woman aged 45-65 years with active or convalescent COVID-19. The specimen was peripheral blood. The CDR3 coding sequence is TGTGCCAGCAGCTTGGGGCCAGGGGCGACCCTCTATGGCTACACCTTC. Protein: CASSLGPGATLYGYTF.